The rows below give T cell receptor beta chains drawn from one sample of a study of T cells in Graves' hyperthyroidism and ophthalmopathy. Each CDR3 protein gets one entry after TCRdb re-called the multiplex PCR reads with MiXCR. Found here are some 360,000 distinct CDR3 sequences, roughly 18% of them singletons; the top ten hold 15% to 19%. The sample taken for sequencing was blood. Receptors originate from a middle-aged woman with Graves' ophthalmopathy. Each CDR3 is given with its conserved first and last residue. Fields, in order: clone size, V gene, D gene, J gene, CDR3 protein, CDR3 DNA. D genes are given only for firm matches. For some rows the clone size is stated as once, few or many, or as a class when expanded; others skip it.

clone size: many
V gene: TRBV4-1
D gene: TRBD1
J gene: TRBJ1-1
CDR3 protein: CASSQEYGTGYTLMNTEAFF
CDR3 DNA: TGCGCCAGCAGCCAAGAATATGGGACAGGGTACACTCTAATGAATACTGAAGCTTTCTTT

clone size: many
V gene: TRBV6-2/TRBV6-3
D gene: TRBD1
J gene: TRBJ2-2
CDR3 protein: CATDRGFAGELFF
CDR3 DNA: TGTGCCACCGACAGGGGTTTCGCCGGGGAGCTGTTTTTT

clone size: many
V gene: TRBV6-5
D gene: -
J gene: TRBJ2-7
CDR3 protein: CASRGGVYEQYF
CDR3 DNA: TGTGCCAGCAGAGGAGGGGTCTACGAGCAGTACTTC

clone size: many
V gene: TRBV11-3
D gene: -
J gene: TRBJ2-7
CDR3 protein: CASSLVYRREPYEQYF
CDR3 DNA: TGTGCCAGCAGCTTAGTTTACCGACGTGAACCCTACGAGCAGTACTTC

clone size: many
V gene: TRBV5-5
D gene: TRBD2
J gene: TRBJ2-7
CDR3 protein: CASSPGTSAYEQYF
CDR3 DNA: TGTGCCAGCAGCCCCGGGACTAGCGCCTACGAGCAGTACTTC

clone size: many
V gene: TRBV12-5
D gene: -
J gene: TRBJ1-5
CDR3 protein: CASGIDQPGHF
CDR3 DNA: TGTGCTAGTGGTATAGATCAACCCGGGCATTTT

clone size: many
V gene: TRBV19
D gene: TRBD1
J gene: TRBJ2-2
CDR3 protein: CASNSGQGAGELFF
CDR3 DNA: TGTGCCAGTAACTCAGGACAGGGGGCTGGGGAGCTGTTTTTT

clone size: -
V gene: TRBV6-1
D gene: TRBD2
J gene: TRBJ2-7
CDR3 protein: CASSEALSGTSGREDEQYF
CDR3 DNA: TGTGCCAGCAGTGAAGCGTTGTCTGGGACTAGCGGGAGGGAAGACGAGCAGTACTTC

clone size: many
V gene: TRBV30
D gene: -
J gene: TRBJ2-7
CDR3 protein: CAWTLDGRYEQYF
CDR3 DNA: TGTGCCTGGACTCTCGACGGAAGGTACGAGCAGTACTTC

clone size: few
V gene: TRBV14
D gene: -
J gene: TRBJ1-1
CDR3 protein: CASSPRRGARTEAFF
CDR3 DNA: TGTGCCAGCAGCCCCCGGAGGGGGGCTAGGACTGAAGCTTTCTTT

clone size: many
V gene: TRBV28
D gene: TRBD1
J gene: TRBJ1-1
CDR3 protein: CASSNRGLMAEAFF
CDR3 DNA: TGTGCCAGCAGCAACAGGGGACTAATGGCTGAAGCTTTCTTT

clone size: many
V gene: TRBV7-8
D gene: -
J gene: TRBJ2-2
CDR3 protein: CASSDRLVKTGELFF
CDR3 DNA: TGTGCCAGCAGCGACAGACTAGTTAAAACCGGGGAGCTGTTTTTT

clone size: many
V gene: TRBV29-1
D gene: -
J gene: TRBJ1-1
CDR3 protein: CSVERGRINTEAFF
CDR3 DNA: TGCAGCGTTGAACGGGGACGGATAAACACTGAAGCTTTCTTT

clone size: many
V gene: TRBV27
D gene: TRBD2
J gene: TRBJ2-7
CDR3 protein: CASSFSGANYEQYF
CDR3 DNA: TGTGCCAGCAGTTTTAGCGGGGCAAACTACGAGCAGTACTTC